This T cell receptor beta chain derives from a study of CD8 T cells in ankylosing spondylitis. Libraries for TCR beta were made by quantitative 5'-RACE with molecular barcodes. MiXCR, applied by TCRdb to the 5' RACE reads, yields one record per CDR3 protein. Altogether approximately 520,000 distinct CDR3 sequences are present, roughly 5.3% being singletons, with the ten largest covering 3.5%. The study's findings and limits: A TCR beta motif of roughly eight highly homologous variants seemed to mark ankylosing spondylitis blood. Reactive arthritis synovial fluid and blood were previously reported to contain some motif variants. It was reported that disease-linked clones were significantly enriched in matched ankylosing spondylitis synovial fluid. Peripheral blood samples showed relatively rare disease-linked clones, and these clones were CD8+.

This clonotype appeared many times. Its antigen is not identified. The V and J ends lost 1 base and 0 bases respectively, with 6 bases between them. The CDR3 consists of 14 residues. CDR1 and CDR2 (germline): SGHRS, YFSETQ. The source material was blood, either unsorted or a sorted T cell fraction (not recorded which). The chain couples TRBV5-1 to TRBJ2-3; D remains ambiguous. The TCR comes from a male donor with ankylosing spondylitis. The chain's CDR3 is CASSLSDSTDTQYF. In DNA, the CDR3 is TGCGCCAGCAGCTTGTCGGACAGCACAGATACGCAGTATTTT.